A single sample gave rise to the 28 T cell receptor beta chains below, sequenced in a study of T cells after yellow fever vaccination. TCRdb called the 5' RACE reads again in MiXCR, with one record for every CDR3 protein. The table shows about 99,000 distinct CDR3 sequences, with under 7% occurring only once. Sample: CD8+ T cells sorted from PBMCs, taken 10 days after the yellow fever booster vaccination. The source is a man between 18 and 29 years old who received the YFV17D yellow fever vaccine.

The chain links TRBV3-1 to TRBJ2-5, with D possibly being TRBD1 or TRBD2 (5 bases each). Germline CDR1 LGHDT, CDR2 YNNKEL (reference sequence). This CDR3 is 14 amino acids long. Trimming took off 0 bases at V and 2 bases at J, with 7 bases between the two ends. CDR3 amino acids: CASSQDWGQETQYF. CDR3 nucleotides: TGTGCCAGCAGCCAAGATTGGGGGCAAGAGACCCAGTACTTC.

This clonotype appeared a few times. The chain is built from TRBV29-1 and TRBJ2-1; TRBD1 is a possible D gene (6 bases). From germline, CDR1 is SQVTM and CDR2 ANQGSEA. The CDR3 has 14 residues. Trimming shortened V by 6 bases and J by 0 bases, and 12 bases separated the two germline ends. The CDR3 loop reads CSVEGESSYNEQFF. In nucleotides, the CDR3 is TGCAGCGTCGAGGGGGAAAGCTCCTACAATGAGCAGTTCTTC.

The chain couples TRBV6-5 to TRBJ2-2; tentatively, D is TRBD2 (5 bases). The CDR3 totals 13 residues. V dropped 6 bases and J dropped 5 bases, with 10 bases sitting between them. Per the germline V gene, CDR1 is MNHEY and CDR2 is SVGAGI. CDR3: CASSLLETGELFF. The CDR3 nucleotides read TGTGCCAGCAGCCTACTAGAGACCGGGGAGCTGTTTTTT.

Here the CDR3 DNA reads TGCAGCGTTGATTTGGTCGGGAGGGAGGGCTACGAGCAGTACTTC. As protein: CSVDLVGREGYEQYF. The rearrangement joins TRBV29-1 to TRBJ2-7, with 8 bases fitting TRBD2. V was pared by 3 bases and J by 3 bases, with 10 bases of the junction left unmatched. The germline V gene encodes CDR1 SQVTM and CDR2 ANQGSEA. The CDR3 covers 15 residues.

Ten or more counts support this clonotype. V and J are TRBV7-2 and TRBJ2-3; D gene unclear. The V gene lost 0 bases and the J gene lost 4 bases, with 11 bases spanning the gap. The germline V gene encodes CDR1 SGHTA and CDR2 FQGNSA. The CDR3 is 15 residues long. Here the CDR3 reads CASSLALVVADTQYF. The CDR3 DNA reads TGTGCCAGCAGCTTAGCGTTGGTCGTGGCAGATACGCAGTATTTT.

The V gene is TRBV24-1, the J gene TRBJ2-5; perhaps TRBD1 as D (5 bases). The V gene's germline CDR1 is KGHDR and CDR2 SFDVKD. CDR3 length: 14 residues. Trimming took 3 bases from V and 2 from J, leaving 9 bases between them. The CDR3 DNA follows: TGTGCCACCAGTGATCCGACAGAGCAAGAGACCCAGTACTTC. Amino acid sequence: CATSDPTEQETQYF.

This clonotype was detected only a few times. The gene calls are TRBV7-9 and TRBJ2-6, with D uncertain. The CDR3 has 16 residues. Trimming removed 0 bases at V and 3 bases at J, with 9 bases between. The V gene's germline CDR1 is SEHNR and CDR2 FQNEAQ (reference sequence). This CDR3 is CASSLALQFGANVLTF. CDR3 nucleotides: TGTGCCAGCAGCTTAGCGCTTCAGTTTGGGGCCAACGTCCTGACTTTC.

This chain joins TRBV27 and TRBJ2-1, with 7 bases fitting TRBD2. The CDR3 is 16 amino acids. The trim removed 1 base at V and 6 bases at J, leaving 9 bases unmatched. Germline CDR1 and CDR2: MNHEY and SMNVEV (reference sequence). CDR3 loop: CASSLWTRGNSNEQFF. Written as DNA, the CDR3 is TGTGCCAGCAGTTTATGGACTAGAGGGAATTCCAATGAGCAGTTCTTC.

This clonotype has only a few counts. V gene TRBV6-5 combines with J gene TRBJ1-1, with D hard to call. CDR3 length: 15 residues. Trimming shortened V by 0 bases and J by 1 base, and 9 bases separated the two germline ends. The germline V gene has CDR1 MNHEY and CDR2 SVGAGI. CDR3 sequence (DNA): TGTGCCAGCAGTTACTCGCACGGATCGAACACTGAAGCTTTCTTT. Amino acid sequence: CASSYSHGSNTEAFF.

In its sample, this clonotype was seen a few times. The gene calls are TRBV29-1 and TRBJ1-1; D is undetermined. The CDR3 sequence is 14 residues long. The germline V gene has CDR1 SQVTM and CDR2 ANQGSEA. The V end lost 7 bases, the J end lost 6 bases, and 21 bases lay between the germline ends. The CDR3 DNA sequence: TGCAGCGCTAGGTCCGGGGATTTTTTATCTGAAGCTTTCTTT. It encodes CSARSGDFLSEAFF.

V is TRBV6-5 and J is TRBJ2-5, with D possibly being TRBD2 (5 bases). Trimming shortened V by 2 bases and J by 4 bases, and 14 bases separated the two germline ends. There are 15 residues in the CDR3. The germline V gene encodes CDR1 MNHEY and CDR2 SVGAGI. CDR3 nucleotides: TGTGCCAGCAGTTACACACTAGACCTCACAGAGACCCAGTACTTC. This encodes CASSYTLDLTETQYF.

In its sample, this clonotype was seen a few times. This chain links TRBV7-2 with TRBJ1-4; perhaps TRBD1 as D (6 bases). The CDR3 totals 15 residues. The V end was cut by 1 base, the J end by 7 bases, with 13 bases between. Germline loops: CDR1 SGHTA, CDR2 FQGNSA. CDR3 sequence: CASSLEGGASEKLFF. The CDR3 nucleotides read TGTGCCAGCAGCTTAGAGGGGGGGGCATCTGAAAAACTGTTTTTT.

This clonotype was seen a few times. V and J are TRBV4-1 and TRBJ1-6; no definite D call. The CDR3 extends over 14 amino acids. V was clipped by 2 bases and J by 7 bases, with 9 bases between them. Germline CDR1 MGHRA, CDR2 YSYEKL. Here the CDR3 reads CASSQSVGNSPLHF. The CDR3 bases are TGCGCCAGCAGCCAATCAGTAGGGAATTCACCCCTCCACTTT.

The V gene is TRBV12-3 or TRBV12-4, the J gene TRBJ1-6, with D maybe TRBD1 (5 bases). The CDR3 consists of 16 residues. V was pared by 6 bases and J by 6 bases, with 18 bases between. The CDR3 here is CASSPLTRGPNSPLHF. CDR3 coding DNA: TGTGCCAGCAGCCCCCTTACGAGGGGCCCTAATTCACCCCTCCACTTT.

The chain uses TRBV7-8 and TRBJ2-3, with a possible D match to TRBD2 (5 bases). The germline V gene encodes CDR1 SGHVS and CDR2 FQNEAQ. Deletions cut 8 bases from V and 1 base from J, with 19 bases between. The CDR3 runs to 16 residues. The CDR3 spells CASGPGSWPGTDTQYF. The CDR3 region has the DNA TGTGCCAGCGGCCCTGGGAGTTGGCCAGGCACAGATACGCAGTATTTT.

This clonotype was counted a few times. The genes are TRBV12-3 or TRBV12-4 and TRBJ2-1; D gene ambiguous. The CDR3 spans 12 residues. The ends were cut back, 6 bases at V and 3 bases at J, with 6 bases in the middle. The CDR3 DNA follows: TGTGCCAGCAGGCAACTCTACAATGAGCAGTTCTTC. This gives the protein CASRQLYNEQFF.

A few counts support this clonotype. The DNA for the CDR3 is TGTGCCAGCTGGCGGGTACCAGATACGCAGTATTTT. It encodes CASWRVPDTQYF. The chain couples TRBV28 to TRBJ2-3; perhaps TRBD2 as D (5 bases). V was clipped by 8 bases and J by 4 bases, with 10 bases between them. The germline CDR1 and CDR2 sequences are MDHEN and SYDVKM. This CDR3 comprises 12 residues.

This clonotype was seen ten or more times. CDR3 bases: TGCGCCAGCAGCTCAGACAGGGGGTCCGAGCAGTACGTC. Translated, it gives CASSSDRGSEQYV. The rearrangement joins TRBV5-1 to TRBJ2-7; TRBD1 agrees at 9 bases. The CDR3 spans 13 residues. J gave up 6 bases and V 3 bases, and 4 bases lay outside the gene matches. Germline CDR1 reads SGHRS; CDR2 reads YFSETQ.

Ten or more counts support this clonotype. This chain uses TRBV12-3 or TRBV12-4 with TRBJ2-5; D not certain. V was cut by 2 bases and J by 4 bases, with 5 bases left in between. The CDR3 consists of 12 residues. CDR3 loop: CASSLHRETQYF. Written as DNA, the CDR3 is TGTGCCAGCAGTTTACACAGAGAGACCCAGTACTTC.

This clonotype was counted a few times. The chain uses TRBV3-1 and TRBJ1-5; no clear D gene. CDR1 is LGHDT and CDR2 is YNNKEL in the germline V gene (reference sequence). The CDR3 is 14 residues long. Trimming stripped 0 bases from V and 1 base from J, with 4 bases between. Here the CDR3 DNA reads TGTGCCAGCAGCCAAGAGGTAAGCAATCAGCCCCAGCATTTT. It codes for CASSQEVSNQPQHF.

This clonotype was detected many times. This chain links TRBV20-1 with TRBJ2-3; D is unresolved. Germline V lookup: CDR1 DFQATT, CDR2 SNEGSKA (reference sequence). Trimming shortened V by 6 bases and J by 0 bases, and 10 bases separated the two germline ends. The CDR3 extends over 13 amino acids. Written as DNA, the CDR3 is TGCAGTGCGGATGGGCAGAGCACAGATACGCAGTATTTT. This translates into CSADGQSTDTQYF.

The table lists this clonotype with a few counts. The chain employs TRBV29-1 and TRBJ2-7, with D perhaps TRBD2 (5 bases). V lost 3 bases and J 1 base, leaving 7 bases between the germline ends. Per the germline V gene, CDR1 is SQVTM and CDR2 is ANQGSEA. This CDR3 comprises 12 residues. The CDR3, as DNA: TGCAGCGTTGAGACTAATTCCTACGAGCAGTACTTC. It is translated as CSVETNSYEQYF.

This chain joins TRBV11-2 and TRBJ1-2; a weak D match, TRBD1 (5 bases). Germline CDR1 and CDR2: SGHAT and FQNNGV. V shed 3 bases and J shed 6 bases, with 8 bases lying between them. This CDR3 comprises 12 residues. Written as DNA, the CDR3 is TGTGCCAGCAGCTTCGAAGGGGATGGCTACACCTTC. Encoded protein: CASSFEGDGYTF.

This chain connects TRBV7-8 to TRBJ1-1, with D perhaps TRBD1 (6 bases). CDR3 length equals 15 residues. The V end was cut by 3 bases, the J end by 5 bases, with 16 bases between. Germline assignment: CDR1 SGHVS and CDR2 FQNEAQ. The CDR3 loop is CASSFEIGGQTEAFF. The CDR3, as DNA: TGTGCCAGCAGCTTTGAAATCGGGGGGCAGACTGAAGCTTTCTTT.

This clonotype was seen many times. The CDR3 is CASERAQEYTGELFF. CDR3 coding DNA: TGTGCCAGCGAACGAGCACAGGAATACACCGGGGAGCTGTTTTTT. J is TRBJ2-2 and V is TRBV6-2 or TRBV6-3; D might be TRBD1 (5 bases). Germline-derived CDR1 and CDR2 are MNHEY and SVGEGT. V gave up 8 bases and J gave up 3 bases, with 16 bases separating them. The CDR3 extends over 15 amino acids.

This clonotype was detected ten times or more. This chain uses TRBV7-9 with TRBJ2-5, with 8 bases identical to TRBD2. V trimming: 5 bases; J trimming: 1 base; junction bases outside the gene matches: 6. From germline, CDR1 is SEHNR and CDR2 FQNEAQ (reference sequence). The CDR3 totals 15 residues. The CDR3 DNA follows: TGTGCCAGCAGCCAGCCGGGGGGGGCCCAAGAGACCCAGTACTTC. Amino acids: CASSQPGGAQETQYF.

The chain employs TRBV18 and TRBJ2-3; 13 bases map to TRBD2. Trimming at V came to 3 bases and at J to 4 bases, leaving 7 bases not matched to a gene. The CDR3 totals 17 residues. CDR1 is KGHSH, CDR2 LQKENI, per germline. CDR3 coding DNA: TGTGCCAGCTCACCGGAAACTAGCGGGGGGGCCTCAGATACGCAGTATTTT. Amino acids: CASSPETSGGASDTQYF.

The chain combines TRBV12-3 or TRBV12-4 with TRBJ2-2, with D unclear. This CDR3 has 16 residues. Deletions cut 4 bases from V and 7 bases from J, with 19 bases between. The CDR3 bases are TGTGCCAGCAGTTCCTCGACGTCTGACCCGAACGGGGAGCTGTTTTTT. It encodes CASSSSTSDPNGELFF.